These 7 T cell receptor beta chains share one sample of origin, sequenced in a study of cytomegalovirus exposure and HLA in healthy donors. The PCR was carried out with 60 Vbeta primers and 13 Jbeta primers. Clones were sequenced by immunoSEQ multiplex PCR, and TCRdb holds only the in-frame ones, with some missing. The sample shows approximately 73,000 clones, roughly 64% of them seen only once. The sequenced sample consisted of PBMCs. These receptors were taken from a man younger than 40 in good health and CMV-seropositive.

The chain couples TRBV7-2 to TRBJ1-4; D may be TRBD1 (6 bases). Looked up from germline, CDR1 is SGHTA and CDR2 is FQGNSA. The CDR3 loop spans 15 amino acids. V was pared by 6 bases and J by 0 bases, with 11 bases between. CDR3 sequence: CASRRTVATNEKLFF. Here the CDR3 DNA reads TGTGCCAGCAGACGGACAGTTGCAACTAATGAAAAACTGTTTTTT.

The genes are TRBV21-1 and TRBJ1-1. TRBV21-1 is labeled a pseudogene. The CDR3 spans 17 residues. CDR3 nucleotide sequence: TGTGCCAGCCATTCAAGCGCGACCCAGTACATGAACACTGAAGCTTTCTTT. It translates to CASHSSATQYMNTEAFF.

The rearrangement joins TRBV5-8 to TRBJ2-1; 10 nucleotides align to TRBD2. The germline V gene has CDR1 SGHTS and CDR2 YDEGEE. J gave up 8 bases and V 1 base, and 9 bases lay outside the gene matches. The CDR3 totals 16 residues. CDR3 sequence: CASSLWASGSSDEQFF. The CDR3, as DNA: TGTGCCAGCAGCTTGTGGGCTAGCGGGAGTTCGGATGAGCAGTTCTTC.

This chain links TRBV6-1 with TRBJ1-4; D might be TRBD1 (6 bases). The V gene lost 7 bases and the J gene lost 8 bases, with 17 bases spanning the gap. The CDR3 loop spans 14 amino acids. The germline CDR1 and CDR2 sequences are MNHNS and SASEGT. CDR3 sequence: CASTPNRAGEKLFF. CDR3 bases: TGTGCCAGCACTCCTAACAGGGCGGGCGAAAAACTGTTTTTT.

The V call is TRBV19, the J call TRBJ2-1; D not resolved. CDR3 length equals 13 residues. The V gene's germline CDR1 is LNHDA and CDR2 SQIVND (reference sequence). The ends were cut back, 3 bases at V and 6 bases at J, with 9 bases in the middle. The CDR3 sequence is CASSIRRSNEQFF. The DNA of the CDR3 is TGTGCCAGTAGTATTCGGAGATCCAATGAGCAGTTCTTC.

The chain has TRBV9 and TRBJ2-1; TRBD2 might be the D (6 bases). Trimming stripped 0 bases from V and 0 bases from J, with 7 bases between. Germline-derived CDR1 and CDR2 are SGDLS and YYNGEE. CDR3 length equals 15 residues. CDR3 protein: CASSVGGTSYNEQFF. The CDR3 DNA reads TGTGCCAGCAGCGTAGGCGGGACCTCCTACAATGAGCAGTTCTTC. Using reference TRBV9 and TRBJ2-1 for the parts outside the CDR3, the full variable domain is DSGVTQTPKHLITATGQRVTLRCSPRSGDLSVYWYQQSLDQGLQFLIQYYNGEERAKGNILERFSAQQFPDLHSELNLSSLELGDSALYFCASSVGGTSYNEQFFGPGTRLTVL.

As to this clone: In the same sample, other DNA sequences code for this CDR3. The V call is TRBV18, the J call TRBJ2-3; 9 nucleotides line up with TRBD2. Germline-derived CDR1 and CDR2 are KGHSH and LQKENI. The CDR3 spans 14 residues. V was pared by 3 bases and J by 2 bases, with 0 bases of the junction left unmatched. CDR3 residues: CASSPGLATDTQYF. CDR3 bases: TGTGCCAGCTCACCGGGACTAGCCACAGATACGCAGTATTTT.